Given below is one T cell receptor beta chain in context. TCRdb re-called the 5' RACE reads, yielding one record per CDR3 amino acid sequence without DNA. The sample totals around 450,000 distinct CDR3 sequences. The data were taken from a study of monozygotic twins with inflammatory bowel disease. The V gene's germline CDR1 is SNHLY and CDR2 FYNNEI. This CDR3 comprises 14 residues. This receptor was obtained from a human donor with ulcerative colitis or Crohn's disease, or a healthy co-twin of an affected twin (not recorded which). Sequencing was carried out using blood. The chain uses TRBV2 and TRBJ2-6. The CDR3 sequence: CASYVFSGANVLTF.